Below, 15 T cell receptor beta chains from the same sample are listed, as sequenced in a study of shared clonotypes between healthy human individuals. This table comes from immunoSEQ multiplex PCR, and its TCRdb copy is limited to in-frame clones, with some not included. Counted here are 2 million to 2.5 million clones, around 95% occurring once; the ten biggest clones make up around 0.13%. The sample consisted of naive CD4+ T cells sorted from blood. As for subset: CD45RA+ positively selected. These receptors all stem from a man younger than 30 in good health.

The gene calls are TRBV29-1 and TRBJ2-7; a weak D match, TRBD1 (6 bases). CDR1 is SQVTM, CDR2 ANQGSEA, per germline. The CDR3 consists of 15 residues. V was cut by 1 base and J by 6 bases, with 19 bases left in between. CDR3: CSVEATGTPWGEQYF. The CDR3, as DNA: TGCAGCGTTGAAGCCACAGGGACCCCATGGGGCGAGCAGTACTTC.

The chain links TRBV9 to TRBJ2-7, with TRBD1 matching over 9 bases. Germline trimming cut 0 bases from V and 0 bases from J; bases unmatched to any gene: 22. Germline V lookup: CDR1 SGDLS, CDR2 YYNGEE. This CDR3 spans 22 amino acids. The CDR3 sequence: CASSVGVTSGTGSSRSSYEQYF. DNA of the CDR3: TGTGCCAGCAGCGTAGGAGTGACGTCGGGGACAGGGTCCTCCCGGTCCTCCTACGAGCAGTACTTC.

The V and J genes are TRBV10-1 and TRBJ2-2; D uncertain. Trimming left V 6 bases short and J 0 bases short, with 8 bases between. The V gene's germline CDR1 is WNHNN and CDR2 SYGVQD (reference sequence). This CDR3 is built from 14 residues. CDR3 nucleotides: TGCGCCAGCAGGGGCCCATCGAACACCGGGGAGCTGTTTTTT. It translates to CASRGPSNTGELFF.

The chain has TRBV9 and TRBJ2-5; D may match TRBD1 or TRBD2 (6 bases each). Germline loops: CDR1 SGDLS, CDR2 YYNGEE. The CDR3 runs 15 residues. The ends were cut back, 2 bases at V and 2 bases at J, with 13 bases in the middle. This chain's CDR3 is CASSVRGEPQETQYF. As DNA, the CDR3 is TGTGCCAGCAGCGTTAGGGGGGAACCTCAAGAGACCCAGTACTTC.

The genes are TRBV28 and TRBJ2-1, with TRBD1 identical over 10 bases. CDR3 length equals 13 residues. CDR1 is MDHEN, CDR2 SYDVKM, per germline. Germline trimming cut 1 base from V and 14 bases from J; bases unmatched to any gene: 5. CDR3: CASSLSKDRGKFF. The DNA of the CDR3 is TGTGCCAGCAGTTTATCTAAGGACAGGGGGAAGTTCTTC.

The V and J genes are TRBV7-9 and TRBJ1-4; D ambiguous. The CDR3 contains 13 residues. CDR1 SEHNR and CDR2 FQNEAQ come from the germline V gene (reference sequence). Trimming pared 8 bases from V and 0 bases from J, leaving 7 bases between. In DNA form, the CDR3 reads TGTGCCAGCGGGAGATCAACTAATGAAAAACTGTTTTTT. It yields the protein CASGRSTNEKLFF.

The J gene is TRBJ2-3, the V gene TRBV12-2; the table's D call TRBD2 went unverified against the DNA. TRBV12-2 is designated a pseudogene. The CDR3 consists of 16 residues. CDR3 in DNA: TGTGCAAGTCGTCCCCCCGGCGGGGGTAACACAGATACGCAGTATTTT. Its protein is CASRPPGGGNTDTQYF.

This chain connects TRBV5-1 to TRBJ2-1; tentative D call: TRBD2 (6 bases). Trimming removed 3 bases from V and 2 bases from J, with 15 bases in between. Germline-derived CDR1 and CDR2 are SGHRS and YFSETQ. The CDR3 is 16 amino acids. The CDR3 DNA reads TGCGCCAGCAGCTCCCTGGGGGGTACCCCCTACAATGAGCAGTTCTTC. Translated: CASSSLGGTPYNEQFF.

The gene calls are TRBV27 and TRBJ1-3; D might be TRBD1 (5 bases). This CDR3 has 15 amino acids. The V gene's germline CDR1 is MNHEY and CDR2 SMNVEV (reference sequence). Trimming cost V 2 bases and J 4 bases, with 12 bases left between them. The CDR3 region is CASSLGQGLGNTIYF. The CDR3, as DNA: TGTGCCAGCAGTTTAGGGCAGGGTTTGGGAAACACCATATATTTT.

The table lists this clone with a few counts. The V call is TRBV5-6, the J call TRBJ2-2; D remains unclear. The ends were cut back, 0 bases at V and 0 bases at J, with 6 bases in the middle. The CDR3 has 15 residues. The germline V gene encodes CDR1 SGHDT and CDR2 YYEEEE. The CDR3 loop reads CASSLGFANTGELFF. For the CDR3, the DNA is TGTGCCAGCAGCTTGGGGTTCGCGAACACCGGGGAGCTGTTTTTT.

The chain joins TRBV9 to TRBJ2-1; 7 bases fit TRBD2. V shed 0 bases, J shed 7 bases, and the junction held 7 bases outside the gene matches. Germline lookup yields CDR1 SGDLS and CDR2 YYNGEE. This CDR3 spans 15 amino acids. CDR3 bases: TGTGCCAGCAGCGTAGTCTCGGGGGGTTGGAATGAGCAGTTCTTC. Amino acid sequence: CASSVVSGGWNEQFF. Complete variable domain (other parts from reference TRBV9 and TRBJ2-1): DSGVTQTPKHLITATGQRVTLRCSPRSGDLSVYWYQQSLDQGLQFLIQYYNGEERAKGNILERFSAQQFPDLHSELNLSSLELGDSALYFCASSVVSGGWNEQFFGPGTRLTVL.

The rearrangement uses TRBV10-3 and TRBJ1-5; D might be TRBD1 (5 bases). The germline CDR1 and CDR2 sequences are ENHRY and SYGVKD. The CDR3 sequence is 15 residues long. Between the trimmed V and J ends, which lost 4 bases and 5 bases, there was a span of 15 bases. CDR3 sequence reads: CAISVGRAPDQPQHF. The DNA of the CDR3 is TGTGCCATCAGTGTAGGCAGGGCCCCTGATCAGCCCCAGCATTTT.

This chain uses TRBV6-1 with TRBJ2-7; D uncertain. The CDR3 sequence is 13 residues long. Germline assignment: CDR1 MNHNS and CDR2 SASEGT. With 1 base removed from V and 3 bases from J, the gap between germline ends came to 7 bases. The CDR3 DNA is TGTGCCAGCAGTGAAGGCCCCGTCTACGAGCAGTACTTC. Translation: CASSEGPVYEQYF.

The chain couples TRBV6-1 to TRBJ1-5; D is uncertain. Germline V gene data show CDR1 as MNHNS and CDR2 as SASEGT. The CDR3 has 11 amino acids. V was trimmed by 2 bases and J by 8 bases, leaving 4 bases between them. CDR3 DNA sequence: TGTGCCAGCAGTGAATCTGAGCCCCAGCATTTT. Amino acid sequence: CASSESEPQHF.

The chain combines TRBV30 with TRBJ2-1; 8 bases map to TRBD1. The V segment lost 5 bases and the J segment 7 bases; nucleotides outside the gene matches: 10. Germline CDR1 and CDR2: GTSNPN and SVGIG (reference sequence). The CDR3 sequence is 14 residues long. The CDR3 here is CAWSGTGSPNEQFF. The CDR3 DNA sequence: TGTGCCTGGTCCGGGACAGGTAGTCCGAATGAGCAGTTCTTC.